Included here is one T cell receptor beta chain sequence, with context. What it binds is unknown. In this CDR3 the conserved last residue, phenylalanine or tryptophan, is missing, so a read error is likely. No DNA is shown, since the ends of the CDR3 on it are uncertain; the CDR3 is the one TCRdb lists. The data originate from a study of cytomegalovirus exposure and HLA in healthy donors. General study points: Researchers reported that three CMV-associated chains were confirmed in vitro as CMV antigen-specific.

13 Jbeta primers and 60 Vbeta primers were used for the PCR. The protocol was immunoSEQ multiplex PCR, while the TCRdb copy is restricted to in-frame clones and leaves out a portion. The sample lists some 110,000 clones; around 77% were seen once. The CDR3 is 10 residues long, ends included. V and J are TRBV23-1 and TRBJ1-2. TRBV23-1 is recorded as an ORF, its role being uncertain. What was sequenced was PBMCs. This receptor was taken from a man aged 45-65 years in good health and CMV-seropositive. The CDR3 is CASSRVEGRL.